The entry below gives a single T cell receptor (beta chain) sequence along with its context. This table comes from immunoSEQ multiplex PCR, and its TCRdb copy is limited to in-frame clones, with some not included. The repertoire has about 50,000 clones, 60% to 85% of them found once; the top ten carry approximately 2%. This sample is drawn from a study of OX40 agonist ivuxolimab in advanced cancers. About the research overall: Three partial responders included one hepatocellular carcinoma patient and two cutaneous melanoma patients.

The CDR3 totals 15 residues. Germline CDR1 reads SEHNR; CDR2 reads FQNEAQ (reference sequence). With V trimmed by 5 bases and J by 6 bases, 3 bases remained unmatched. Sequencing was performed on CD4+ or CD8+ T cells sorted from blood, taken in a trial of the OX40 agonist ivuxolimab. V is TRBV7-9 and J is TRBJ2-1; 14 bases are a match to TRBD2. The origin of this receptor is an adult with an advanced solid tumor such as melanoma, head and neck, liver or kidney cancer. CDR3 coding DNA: TGTGCCAGCAGCCGGGGACTAGCGGGGGCCAATGAGCAGTTCTTC. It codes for CASSRGLAGANEQFF.